This TCR beta chain was profiled in a study of T cells after yellow fever vaccination. A note on this clonotype: Its antigen is still unknown.

Study-level findings and limits: Peaking faster, on day 5 versus 15, the secondary response was nonetheless weaker. Researchers cautioned that FACS-sorted repertoires could harbor abundant clonotypes contaminating from the bulk population. Clones from primary vaccination mostly reappeared after the booster (roughly 95% CD4, less than 90% CD8).

UMIs and a universal primer site were added when TCR cDNA was made by 5'RACE template switching. MiXCR, applied by TCRdb to the 5' RACE reads, yields one record per CDR3 protein. The sample yields 250,000 to 300,000 distinct CDR3 sequences, over 4.5% seen once. Deletions cut 6 bases from V and 4 bases from J, with 15 bases between. The V gene's germline CDR1 is DFQATT and CDR2 SNEGSKA (reference sequence). The CDR3 runs to 13 residues. The sample in question was CD4+ T cells sorted from PBMCs, obtained on the day of the yellow fever booster vaccination. The chain has TRBV20-1 and TRBJ1-1; D unclear. The sequence was collected from a young man who received the YFV17D yellow fever vaccine. This chain's CDR3 is CSAHWRGLTEAFF. The CDR3 DNA is TGCAGTGCCCATTGGCGAGGGCTCACTGAAGCTTTCTTT.